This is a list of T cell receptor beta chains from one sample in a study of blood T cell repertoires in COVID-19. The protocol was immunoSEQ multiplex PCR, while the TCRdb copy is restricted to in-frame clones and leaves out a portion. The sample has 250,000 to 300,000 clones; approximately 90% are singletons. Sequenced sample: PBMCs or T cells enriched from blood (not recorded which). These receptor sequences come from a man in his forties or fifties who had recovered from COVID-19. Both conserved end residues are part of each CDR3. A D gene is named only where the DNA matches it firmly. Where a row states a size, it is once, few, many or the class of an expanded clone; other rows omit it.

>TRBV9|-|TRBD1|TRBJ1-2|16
CASSAEPGQPISGYTF
TGTGCCAGCAGCGCCGAACCGGGACAGCCGATCAGTGGCTACACCTTC
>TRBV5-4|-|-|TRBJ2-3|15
CASSLARGLTDTQYF
TGTGCCAGCAGCTTGGCCCGTGGACTCACAGATACGCAGTATTTT
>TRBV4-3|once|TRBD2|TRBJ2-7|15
CASSQGTSGSIGQYF
TGCGCCAGCAGCCAAGGGACTAGCGGGAGTATTGGGCAGTACTTC
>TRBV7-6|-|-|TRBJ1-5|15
CASSFQPGSNQPQHF
TGTGCCAGCAGCTTCCAACCCGGGAGCAATCAGCCCCAGCATTTT
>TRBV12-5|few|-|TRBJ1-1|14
CASGEPLVHTEAFF
TGTGCTAGTGGCGAGCCCCTCGTCCACACTGAAGCTTTCTTT
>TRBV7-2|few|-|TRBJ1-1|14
CASSLAGVGTEAFF
TGTGCCAGCAGCTTAGCCGGGGTGGGCACTGAAGCTTTCTTT
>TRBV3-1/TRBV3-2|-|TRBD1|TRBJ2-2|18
CASSQDKAGTVNTGELFF
TGTGCCAGCAGCCAAGATAAAGCCGGGACAGTAAACACCGGGGAGCTGTTTTTT
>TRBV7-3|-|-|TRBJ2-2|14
CASSHGSNTGELFF
TGTGCCAGCAGCCACGGGTCGAACACCGGGGAGCTGTTTTTT
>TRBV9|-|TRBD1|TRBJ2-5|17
CASSVRPGQGIWETQYF
TGTGCCAGCAGCGTGCGACCGGGACAGGGGATTTGGGAGACCCAGTACTTC
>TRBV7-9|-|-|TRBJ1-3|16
CASSLSATQGRNTIYF
TGTGCCAGCAGCTTATCGGCGACACAGGGACGAAACACCATATATTTT
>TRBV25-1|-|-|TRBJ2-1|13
CASSECEGCEQFF
TGTGCCAGCAGTGAATGTGAGGGCTGTGAGCAGTTCTTC
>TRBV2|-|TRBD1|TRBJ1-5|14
CASRGTGGLQPQHF
TGTGCCAGCAGAGGGACAGGGGGCCTTCAGCCCCAGCATTTT
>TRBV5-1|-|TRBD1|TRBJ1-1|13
CASSSGTGTEAFF
TGCGCCAGCAGCTCTGGGACAGGGACTGAAGCTTTCTTT
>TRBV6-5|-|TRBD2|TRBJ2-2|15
CASTPDGRATGELFF
TGTGCCAGCACCCCCGACGGGAGGGCCACCGGGGAGCTGTTTTTT
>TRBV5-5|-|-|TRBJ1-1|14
CASSFSGRDTEAFF
TGTGCCAGCAGCTTCTCAGGGAGGGACACTGAAGCTTTCTTT
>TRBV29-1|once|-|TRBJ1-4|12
CSAGQSNEKLFF
TGCAGCGCCGGACAGAGCAATGAAAAACTGTTTTTT
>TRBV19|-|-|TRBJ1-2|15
CASQQIGASNYGYTF
TGTGCCAGTCAACAGATAGGGGCCTCAAACTATGGCTACACCTTC
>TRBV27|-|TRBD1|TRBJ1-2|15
CASSLFSGQGRGYTF
TGTGCCAGCAGTTTATTCTCTGGACAGGGGAGAGGCTACACCTTC
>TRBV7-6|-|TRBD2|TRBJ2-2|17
CASSRVSTSGRPGELFF
TGTGCCAGCAGCAGAGTATCGACTAGCGGGAGACCCGGGGAGCTGTTTTTT
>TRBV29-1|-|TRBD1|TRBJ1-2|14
CSALVASGGDGYTF
TGCAGCGCACTAGTTGCTTCAGGGGGTGATGGCTACACCTTC
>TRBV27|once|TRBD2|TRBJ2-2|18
CASSPNPLLAGVTGELFF
TGTGCCAGCAGTCCAAACCCTCTACTAGCGGGAGTTACCGGGGAGCTGTTTTTT
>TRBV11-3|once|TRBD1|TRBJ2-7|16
CASSSSRDRGSYEQYF
TGTGCCAGCAGCTCCAGTCGGGACAGGGGTTCCTACGAGCAGTACTTC
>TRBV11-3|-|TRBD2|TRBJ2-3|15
CASSQEGRGTDTQYF
TGTGCCAGCAGCCAAGAGGGGAGGGGCACAGATACGCAGTATTTT
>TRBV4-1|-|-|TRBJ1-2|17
CASSQNQGTGYFYGYTF
TGCGCCAGCAGCCAAAATCAGGGTACAGGGTACTTCTATGGCTACACCTTC